The 20 T cell receptor beta chains given below trace back to one sample, sequenced in a study of T-cell memory formation after mild COVID-19. TCRdb used MiXCR to reprocess the 5' RACE reads, holding one entry per CDR3 protein. This sample yields about 100,000 distinct CDR3 sequences, of which around 10% are seen a single time; about 40% belongs to the top ten. The sequenced sample was PBMCs or a T cell subset sorted from them (not recorded which). The receptors stem from a man between 18 and 29 years old who had mild COVID-19 (a few samples of this study predate the infection). Cell type and time point are not known.

This clonotype was seen more than once but under ten times. The chain recombines TRBV4-2 with TRBJ2-2, with 8 positions matching TRBD2. Unmatched junction bases numbered 11, after V lost 4 bases and J lost 7 bases. Germline CDR1 LGHNA, CDR2 YNFKEQ. CDR3 length equals 16 residues. The CDR3 is CASSRYLAGSGGELFF. The CDR3 DNA is TGTGCCAGCAGCCGTTACTTAGCGGGGTCGGGCGGGGAGCTGTTTTTT.

This clonotype was seen a handful of times. This CDR3 is CSVDRTGIGVEQYF. The CDR3 region has the DNA TGCAGCGTTGACCGCACAGGGATCGGAGTCGAGCAGTACTTC. The V gene is TRBV29-1, the J gene TRBJ2-7; tentatively, D is TRBD1 (6 bases). V shed 3 bases and J shed 6 bases, with 18 bases lying between them. Germline V gives CDR1 SQVTM, CDR2 ANQGSEA. There are 14 residues in the CDR3.

The sample holds many counts of this clonotype. The chain combines TRBV7-9 with TRBJ2-3; D might be TRBD2 (5 bases). This CDR3 has 17 residues. From germline, CDR1 is SEHNR and CDR2 FQNEAQ (reference sequence). V was pared by 5 bases and J by 2 bases, with 20 bases between. DNA of the CDR3: TGTGCCAGCAGCCCAGTTGCGGGCTACCCCCACACAGATACGCAGTATTTT. Its protein is CASSPVAGYPHTDTQYF.

This clonotype has a handful of counts. The rearrangement links TRBV12-3 or TRBV12-4 to TRBJ1-3; a weak D match, TRBD1 (6 bases). Trimming left V 9 bases short and J 3 bases short, with 15 bases between. The CDR3 has 14 amino acids. CDR3 DNA: TGTGCCAGTGGCGTGTGGGGGCTTGGAAACACCATATATTTT. It yields the protein CASGVWGLGNTIYF.

This clonotype was counted at least ten times. The chain couples TRBV7-2 to TRBJ2-7; D is unclear. This CDR3 contains 13 residues. The V gene lost 1 base and the J gene lost 2 bases, with 6 bases spanning the gap. Germline CDR1 reads SGHTA; CDR2 reads FQGNSA. The DNA for the CDR3 is TGTGCCAGCAGCTTAGAGGTCACCTACGAGCAGTACTTC. Its translation is CASSLEVTYEQYF.

This clonotype came up a few times. The V and J genes are TRBV4-1 and TRBJ2-7; D gene ambiguous. CDR1 and CDR2 (germline): MGHRA, YSYEKL. The CDR3 extends over 13 amino acids. V was trimmed by 4 bases and J by 5 bases, leaving 12 bases between them. This chain's CDR3 is CASSPRAVDEQYF. The CDR3 region has the DNA TGCGCCAGCAGCCCCCGCGCCGTGGACGAGCAGTACTTC.

The V gene is TRBV7-9, the J gene TRBJ1-4; D gene unclear. V was trimmed by 1 base and J by 6 bases, leaving 6 bases between them. CDR3 length: 13 amino acids. Germline lookup yields CDR1 SEHNR and CDR2 FQNEAQ (reference sequence). In DNA, the CDR3 is TGTGCCAGCAGCTTAGTCCCGGATGAAAAACTGTTTTTT. It codes for CASSLVPDEKLFF.

The V call is TRBV12-5, the J call TRBJ2-4, with TRBD2 identical over 10 bases. V lost 3 bases, J lost 8 bases, and 10 bases stayed unmatched. CDR3 length equals 16 residues. Germline CDR1 reads LGHNT; CDR2 reads FRNRAP. CDR3 in amino acids: CASGFSAGGPGDIQYF. The DNA of the CDR3 is TGTGCTAGTGGTTTTTCAGCGGGGGGGCCAGGGGACATTCAGTACTTC.

This clonotype appeared many times. The V gene is TRBV7-6, the J gene TRBJ2-3, with D hard to call. The germline V gene encodes CDR1 SGHVS and CDR2 FNYEAQ. With 3 bases removed from V and 6 bases from J, the gap between germline ends came to 13 bases. This CDR3 is 14 amino acids long. CDR3 nucleotide sequence: TGTGCCAGCAGCTTCAGCCCCGCCCGCGATACGCAGTATTTT. It encodes CASSFSPARDTQYF.

This clonotype came up a few times. V gene TRBV7-9 combines with J gene TRBJ2-7, with TRBD2 identical over 7 bases. V trimming: 6 bases; J trimming: 7 bases; junction bases outside the gene matches: 12. This CDR3 is built from 14 residues. CDR1 is SEHNR, CDR2 FQNEAQ, per germline (reference sequence). CDR3 residues: CASRAGPREGEQYF. In nucleotides, the CDR3 is TGTGCCAGCAGGGCCGGGCCAAGGGAGGGGGAGCAGTACTTC.

A few counts support this clonotype. The gene calls are TRBV27 and TRBJ2-1; tentative D call: TRBD1 (5 bases). This CDR3 comprises 13 residues. Germline V gene lookup returns CDR1 MNHEY and CDR2 SMNVEV (reference sequence). The germline V and J ends were trimmed by 6 bases and 7 bases, with 13 bases remaining between them. The CDR3 spells CASSFGAANEQFF. The CDR3 region has the DNA TGTGCCAGCAGCTTTGGGGCGGCGAATGAGCAGTTCTTC.

The chain is built from TRBV29-1 and TRBJ1-4; D call uncertain. V shed 0 bases and J shed 3 bases, with 17 bases lying between them. The CDR3 extends over 17 amino acids. From germline, CDR1 is SQVTM and CDR2 ANQGSEA. CDR3 amino acids: CSVEDPTGMGANEKLFF. The CDR3 bases are TGCAGCGTTGAAGATCCGACTGGTATGGGCGCTAATGAAAAACTGTTTTTT.

This rearrangement joins TRBV27 to TRBJ2-5; D is perhaps TRBD2 (6 bases). Trimming took off 3 bases at V and 4 bases at J, with 12 bases between the two ends. Per the germline V gene, CDR1 is MNHEY and CDR2 is SMNVEV (reference sequence). The CDR3 has 14 residues. The chain's CDR3 is CASSLRDDAETQYF. The CDR3 DNA reads TGTGCCAGCAGTTTGCGGGACGACGCAGAGACCCAGTACTTC.

The chain combines TRBV6-5 with TRBJ2-3; 10 bases line up with TRBD1. The germline CDR1 and CDR2 sequences are MNHEY and SVGAGI. The CDR3 spans 15 residues. Germline trimming cut 5 bases from V and 7 bases from J; bases unmatched to any gene: 9. The CDR3 loop reads CASSPQSTGGHTQYF. The DNA of the CDR3 is TGTGCCAGCAGTCCGCAATCGACAGGGGGCCATACGCAGTATTTT.

In nucleotides, the CDR3 is TGCAGCGTGACCGATGAACAGGACCCCGGGATCGAGACCCAGTACTTC. This translates into CSVTDEQDPGIETQYF. The chain carries TRBV29-1 and TRBJ2-5; D possibly matches TRBD1 or TRBD2 (5 bases each). Trimming stripped 6 bases from V and 5 bases from J, with 25 bases between. CDR1 SQVTM and CDR2 ANQGSEA come from the germline V gene. The CDR3 covers 16 residues. Drawing the rest from reference TRBV29-1 and TRBJ2-5, the complete variable domain is SAVISQKPSRDICQRGTSLTIQCQVDSQVTMMFWYRQQPGQSLTLIATANQGSEATYESGFVIDKFPISRPNLTFSTLTVSNMSPEDSSIYLCSVTDEQDPGIETQYFGPGTRLLVL.

The chain combines TRBV7-9 with TRBJ2-2; perhaps D is TRBD1 or TRBD2 (5 bases each). The germline V and J ends were trimmed by 5 bases and 6 bases, with 13 bases remaining between them. The germline V gene encodes CDR1 SEHNR and CDR2 FQNEAQ (reference sequence). The CDR3 is 14 residues long. This CDR3 is CASSVDKRAGELFF. CDR3 coding DNA: TGTGCCAGCAGCGTGGACAAGAGGGCCGGGGAGCTGTTTTTT.

This clonotype has at least ten counts. CDR3 in DNA: TGTGCCACCAGCAGAGAGTGGTTCCAGTTCTTC. It encodes CATSREWFQFF. This chain connects TRBV15 to TRBJ2-1, with no clear D. The V gene's germline CDR1 is LNHNV and CDR2 YYDKDF (reference sequence). Deletions cut 0 bases from V and 13 bases from J, with 7 bases between. The length of the CDR3 is 11 residues.

The V and J genes are TRBV7-9 and TRBJ2-3, with D unresolved. This CDR3 has 16 amino acids. The germline CDR1 and CDR2 sequences are SEHNR and FQNEAQ (reference sequence). V gave up 5 bases and J gave up 0 bases, with 15 bases separating them. In nucleotides, the CDR3 is TGTGCCAGCAGCCCCGACGGACCCTCTAGCACAGATACGCAGTATTTT. Its protein product is CASSPDGPSSTDTQYF.

V gene TRBV7-9 combines with J gene TRBJ2-7, with TRBD1 matching 8 bases. V shed 5 bases and J 4 bases; nucleotides not matched to a gene: 10. CDR1 and CDR2 (germline): SEHNR, FQNEAQ (reference sequence). This CDR3 has 15 amino acids. The CDR3 DNA is TGTGCCAGCAGCCCCAAGACAGGGGAACTTTACGAGCAGTACGTC. Protein product: CASSPKTGELYEQYV.

This clonotype was observed a handful of times. The CDR3 loop is CSARYSANTEAFF. The CDR3 nucleotides are TGCAGTGCTAGATACTCAGCGAACACTGAAGCTTTCTTT. J is TRBJ1-1 and V is TRBV20-1; D is undetermined. This CDR3 contains 13 residues. Trimming stripped 2 bases from V and 1 base from J, with 8 bases between. The germline CDR1 and CDR2 sequences are DFQATT and SNEGSKA (reference sequence).